Below, 21 T cell receptor beta chains from the same sample are listed, as sequenced in a study of T cells in Graves' hyperthyroidism and ophthalmopathy. RNA transcripts provided the source from which TCR beta CDR3 regions were amplified. First-round RT-PCR targeting the TCR CDR3 was performed with the HTBI primer set. TCRdb processed the multiplex PCR reads anew with MiXCR; each CDR3 protein has one entry. The sample lists about 600,000 distinct CDR3 sequences; roughly 16% were seen once. Material: blood. The receptors come from a woman aged 35 to 49 with Graves' ophthalmopathy.

This clonotype was recorded many times. This chain links TRBV12-3 or TRBV12-4 with TRBJ1-2; 10 bases are shared with TRBD1. CDR3 size: 13 residues. Losses at the gene ends were 4 bases for V and 8 bases for J; bases not matched to a gene: 4. The CDR3 spells CASSSGTGEGYTF. Here the CDR3 DNA reads TGTGCCAGCAGTTCGGGGACAGGGGAAGGCTACACCTTC.

The sample holds many counts of this clonotype. V usage is TRBV28 and J usage is TRBJ1-5; 7 positions agree with TRBD1. This CDR3 has 18 residues. Per the germline V gene, CDR1 is MDHEN and CDR2 is SYDVKM. J was trimmed by 5 bases and V by 4 bases; bases with no gene match: 17. CDR3 amino acids: CASSSPGQRIQGDQPQHF. CDR3 DNA: TGTGCCAGCAGTTCTCCGGGACAGCGAATTCAGGGGGATCAGCCCCAGCATTTT.

The chain couples TRBV6-2 or TRBV6-3 to TRBJ2-7; weak D call: TRBD1 (6 bases). Deletions cut 6 bases from V and 9 bases from J, with 21 bases between. This CDR3 is built from 14 residues. Germline CDR1 reads MNHEY; CDR2 reads SVGEGT. As DNA, the CDR3 is TGTGCCAGCAGAAATAACATACAGGGAGTGCGGCAGTACTTC. Translating gives CASRNNIQGVRQYF.

This clonotype has more than one count but fewer than ten. This chain joins TRBV28 and TRBJ1-2; 9 bases fit TRBD1. The CDR3 has 15 residues. The J segment lost 7 bases and the V segment lost 3 bases, leaving 9 bases of the junction unmatched. Per germline, CDR1 MDHEN and CDR2 SYDVKM. CDR3 in amino acids: CASSFWDRVESGYTF. The CDR3 bases are TGTGCCAGCAGTTTCTGGGACAGGGTCGAGTCTGGCTACACCTTC.

This clonotype has a count of ten or more. The V call is TRBV6-5, the J call TRBJ1-1, with TRBD1 identical over 12 bases. CDR1 MNHEY and CDR2 SVGAGI come from the germline V gene. The ends lost 2 bases at V and 5 bases at J; junction bases unmatched: 12. The CDR3 is 18 amino acids. CDR3 sequence (DNA): TGTGCCAGCAGTTACGTAGTCCGGGACAGGGGGCGAGGTACTGAAGCTTTCTTT. This sequence encodes CASSYVVRDRGRGTEAFF.

The chain carries TRBV20-1 and TRBJ2-1, with 8 bases aligning to TRBD2. V shed 6 bases and J 6 bases; nucleotides not matched to a gene: 10. The V gene's germline CDR1 is DFQATT and CDR2 SNEGSKA (reference sequence). CDR3 length: 14 residues. The CDR3 protein is CSAPGTRTFNEQFF. The DNA for the CDR3 is TGCAGTGCGCCCGGGACTAGGACCTTCAATGAGCAGTTCTTC.

CDR3: CASSGGEERGYNEQFF. Written as DNA, the CDR3 is TGTGCCAGCAGCGGCGGTGAGGAGCGGGGGTACAATGAGCAGTTCTTC. The chain carries TRBV9 and TRBJ2-1; 8 nucleotides align to TRBD2. V shed 3 bases, J shed 4 bases, and the junction held 9 bases outside the gene matches. Germline values: CDR1 SGDLS, CDR2 YYNGEE. This CDR3 has 16 residues. Full variable domain (missing parts from reference TRBV9 and TRBJ2-1): DSGVTQTPKHLITATGQRVTLRCSPRSGDLSVYWYQQSLDQGLQFLIQYYNGEERAKGNILERFSAQQFPDLHSELNLSSLELGDSALYFCASSGGEERGYNEQFFGPGTRLTVL.

V is TRBV5-6 and J is TRBJ1-1; possible D gene TRBD1, 5 bases. From germline, CDR1 is SGHDT and CDR2 YYEEEE. The V end lost 0 bases, the J end lost 6 bases, and 18 bases lay between the germline ends. This CDR3 has 16 residues. CDR3 sequence reads: CASSLETGAFPPEAFF. The CDR3 DNA reads TGTGCCAGCAGCTTGGAGACCGGGGCCTTTCCCCCTGAAGCTTTCTTT.

A few counts support this clonotype. The rearrangement uses TRBV12-3 or TRBV12-4 and TRBJ2-7; no firm D call. V gave up 7 bases and J gave up 0 bases, with 13 bases separating them. CDR3 length: 14 amino acids. The CDR3 spells CASTSTPDSYEQYF. In DNA, the CDR3 is TGTGCCAGCACCTCAACACCGGACTCCTACGAGCAGTACTTC.

The gene calls are TRBV10-3 and TRBJ2-2, with 10 bases matching TRBD2. The CDR3 is made up of 14 amino acids. Trimming cost V 5 bases and J 8 bases; bases outside gene matches: 5. Germline CDR1 and CDR2: ENHRY and SYGVKD. The CDR3 is CAISQLAGPGELFF. Here the CDR3 DNA reads TGTGCCATCAGTCAACTAGCGGGGCCGGGGGAGCTGTTTTTT.

The V call is TRBV20-1, the J call TRBJ2-7; 7 bases align to TRBD1. The CDR3 has 14 residues. With V trimmed by 5 bases and J by 2 bases, 9 bases remained unmatched. Germline CDR1 DFQATT, CDR2 SNEGSKA (reference sequence). The CDR3 DNA follows: TGCAGTGCTGTTCTACAGGGGCCCCCCTACGAGCAGTACTTC. Its translation is CSAVLQGPPYEQYF.

This clonotype has just a few counts. The chain links TRBV11-2 to TRBJ2-7, with unresolved D. There are 14 residues in the CDR3. V lost 4 bases and J lost 2, with 12 bases in between. Germline V gene lookup returns CDR1 SGHAT and CDR2 FQNNGV. CDR3 in amino acids: CASSSSKGTYEQYF. CDR3 nucleotide sequence: TGTGCCAGCAGCTCCTCCAAGGGTACCTACGAGCAGTACTTC.

This clonotype was found a few times. This chain uses TRBV28 with TRBJ1-5; D gene ambiguous. There are 14 residues in the CDR3. Germline V CDR1 and CDR2: MDHEN, SYDVKM. The ends were cut back, 5 bases at V and 6 bases at J, with 14 bases in the middle. CDR3 sequence: CASSPSGIIQPQHF. The CDR3 region has the DNA TGTGCCAGCAGTCCCTCGGGGATAATTCAGCCCCAGCATTTT.

The CDR3 DNA is TGCAGTGCCCACCGCCGGGGCTACGATGAAAAACTGTTTTTT. It encodes CSAHRRGYDEKLFF. This sequence joins TRBV20-1 and TRBJ1-4; possibly TRBD1 for D (5 bases). CDR3 length: 14 amino acids. Trimming cost V 6 bases and J 6 bases, with 17 bases left between them. CDR1 is DFQATT and CDR2 is SNEGSKA in the germline V gene (reference sequence).

A few counts support this clonotype. CDR3 region: CASSQIDGTEQFF. CDR3 nucleotides: TGTGCCAGCAGCCAAATCGATGGCACTGAGCAGTTCTTC. The V call is TRBV3-1, the J call TRBJ2-1; D gene uncertain. The CDR3 is made up of 13 amino acids. V gave up 2 bases and J gave up 9 bases, with 11 bases separating them. Germline V gene lookup returns CDR1 LGHDT and CDR2 YNNKEL (reference sequence).

Ten or more counts support this clonotype. The chain recombines TRBV11-2 with TRBJ2-3; 13 nucleotides align to TRBD2. The CDR3 spans 16 residues. The V and J ends lost 3 bases and 3 bases, in that order; junction bases with no gene match: 3. Germline CDR1 and CDR2: SGHAT and FQNNGV. CDR3 in DNA: TGTGCCAGCAGCTTCTGGACTAGCGGGAGAACAGATACGCAGTATTTT. Protein: CASSFWTSGRTDTQYF.

This clonotype came up a few times. This chain links TRBV7-6 with TRBJ2-2; D is possibly TRBD1 (5 bases). This CDR3 comprises 14 residues. Per germline, CDR1 SGHVS and CDR2 FNYEAQ. Trimming cost V 3 bases and J 4 bases, with 9 bases left between them. The CDR3, as DNA: TGTGCCAGCAGCTTTGCAGGGTCCACCGGGGAGCTGTTTTTT. Amino acid sequence: CASSFAGSTGELFF.

Many counts were recorded for this clonotype. This chain connects TRBV7-3 to TRBJ2-3; 7 nucleotides match TRBD1. Germline loops: CDR1 SGHTA, CDR2 FQGTGA. V gave up 5 bases and J gave up 2 bases; unmatched junction bases: 7. The CDR3 loop spans 15 amino acids. The CDR3 is CASSLGTALTDTQYF. The DNA of the CDR3 is TGTGCCAGCAGCCTCGGGACAGCCCTCACAGATACGCAGTATTTT. Complete variable domain (other parts from reference TRBV7-3 and TRBJ2-3): GAGVSQTPSNKVTEKGKYVELRCDPISGHTALYWYRQSLGQGPEFLIYFQGTGAADDSGLPNDRFFAVRPEGSVSTLKIQRTERGDSAVYLCASSLGTALTDTQYFGPGTRLTVL.

This clonotype was seen only a few times. The V and J genes are TRBV2 and TRBJ1-6, with D possibly TRBD1 on 6 matching bases. Germline V gene data show CDR1 as SNHLY and CDR2 as FYNNEI. The CDR3 is made up of 15 amino acids. Trimming removed 6 bases from V and 7 bases from J, with 16 bases in between. The CDR3 loop is CASSRGQLANSPLHF. Written as DNA, the CDR3 is TGTGCCAGCAGCCGAGGACAGCTCGCAAATTCACCCCTCCACTTT.

In this sample, this clonotype turned up a few times. A much more abundant neighbour one base away suggests this may be a read error. The CDR3 protein is CASSQGMGSPLHF. DNA of the CDR3: TGTGCCAGCAGCCAAGGAATGGGTTCACCCCTCCACTTT. The rearrangement uses TRBV3-1 and TRBJ1-6; D is ambiguous. Trimming took 1 base from V and 9 from J, leaving 7 bases between them. The CDR3 is 13 residues long. In germline, CDR1 is LGHDT, CDR2 YNNKEL (reference sequence).

This clonotype came up a few times. V and J are TRBV10-3 and TRBJ2-7, with 9 bases that match TRBD1. V was pared by 6 bases and J by 8 bases, with 5 bases of the junction left unmatched. The CDR3 totals 12 residues. Looked up from germline, CDR1 is ENHRY and CDR2 is SYGVKD. CDR3 loop: CAIREGQGQQYF. CDR3 DNA sequence: TGTGCCATCAGGGAGGGACAGGGACAGCAGTACTTC.